One and the same sample provided the 9 T cell receptor beta chains below, sequenced in a study of metastatic and nonmetastatic thyroid tumors. TCRdb re-analyzed the PCR reads using MiXCR. The data show fewer than 40,000 clones, roughly 29% seen once. Patients had received no treatment of any kind before thyroid surgery. The sample consisted of blood. Every receptor here comes from a female donor with papillary thyroid cancer or a benign thyroid nodule (not recorded which). Some clones in this sample may be carry-over from other donors' samples.

The CDR3 DNA follows: TGCAGTGCTAGAGTCATCGACGATAATTCACCCCTCCACTTT. This gives the protein CSARVIDDNSPLHF. The J gene is TRBJ1-6, the V gene TRBV20-1; D not certain. The CDR3 is 14 amino acids. V dropped 1 base and J dropped 5 bases, with 9 bases sitting between them. CDR1 and CDR2 (germline): DFQATT, SNEGSKA (reference sequence).

Ten or more counts support this clone. The chain joins TRBV7-6 to TRBJ1-1; no firm D call. V dropped 1 base and J dropped 0 bases, with 6 bases sitting between them. Germline V lookup: CDR1 SGHVS, CDR2 FNYEAQ. There are 14 residues in the CDR3. DNA of the CDR3: TGTGCCAGCAGCTTAGAGGCCGTGAACACTGAAGCTTTCTTT. This sequence encodes CASSLEAVNTEAFF.

The chain carries TRBV7-2 and TRBJ2-2; D gene ambiguous. The V gene lost 0 bases and the J gene lost 6 bases, with 11 bases spanning the gap. Germline loops: CDR1 SGHTA, CDR2 FQGNSA. The length of the CDR3 is 15 residues. The CDR3 DNA follows: TGTGCCAGCAGCTTAGCCCCTTTCGGGTCCGGGGAGCTGTTTTTT. This translates into CASSLAPFGSGELFF.

There are many counts of this clone. This may come from a read error, since a much larger clone is one base off. The rearrangement links TRBV6-1 to TRBJ2-1; TRBD2 might be the D (6 bases). This CDR3 contains 18 residues. Germline V gives CDR1 MNHNS, CDR2 SASEGT. Written as DNA, the CDR3 is TGTGCCAGCAGTGAACCGGCAGACCGGGACTTTTCCTACAGTGAGCAGTTCTTC. This sequence encodes CASSEPADRDFSYSEQFF.

This clone was recorded many times. J is TRBJ1-2 and V is TRBV2; D uncertain. Germline V lookup: CDR1 SNHLY, CDR2 FYNNEI. The CDR3 loop spans 13 amino acids. Trimming stripped 9 bases from V and 1 base from J, with 12 bases between. CDR3 coding DNA: TGTGCCAGGGACCCGGTCGGTAACTATGGCTACACCTTC. This codes for CARDPVGNYGYTF.

The rearrangement joins TRBV5-1 to TRBJ2-3, with 8 bases aligning to TRBD2. The CDR3 loop spans 16 amino acids. Trimming took 4 bases from V and 4 from J; bases not matched to a gene: 11. In germline, CDR1 is SGHRS, CDR2 YFSETQ. The CDR3 DNA is TGCGCCAGCAGCCTATCGGGAGGGCGGATGTCAGATACGCAGTATTTT. It is translated as CASSLSGGRMSDTQYF.

The V gene is TRBV12-3 or TRBV12-4, the J gene TRBJ2-7, with no clear D. This CDR3 has 11 amino acids. Trimming pared 6 bases from V and 3 bases from J, leaving 6 bases between. The CDR3 nucleotides read TGTGCCAGCAGCAAATACTACGAGCAGTACTTC. Translation: CASSKYYEQYF.

This clone was observed many times. The chain combines TRBV7-2 with TRBJ2-1; D is possibly TRBD1 or TRBD2 (5 bases each). The CDR3 is made up of 14 amino acids. V was pared by 4 bases and J by 10 bases, with 17 bases between. CDR1 and CDR2 from the germline V gene are SGHTA and FQGNSA. CDR3 nucleotides: TGTGCCAGCAGCTGGGACCTTAGCCTATACGAGCAGTTCTTC. Residues: CASSWDLSLYEQFF.

In its sample, this clone is medium-sized. The CDR3 DNA reads as TGTGCCAGCAAGGGCAGGGGGCAGGGGACGCAGTATTTT. Its translation is CASKGRGQGTQYF. This sequence joins TRBV6-2 or TRBV6-3 and TRBJ2-3; 8 nucleotides align to TRBD1. Germline V gene data show CDR1 as MNHEY and CDR2 as SVGEGT. V lost 7 bases and J lost 9; bases outside the gene matches: 9. CDR3 size: 13 residues.